This T cell receptor (beta chain) was found in a study of cytomegalovirus exposure and HLA in healthy donors. Study observations and caveats: Versus the approximately 720-donor mean, an Asian-associated ancestry cluster reportedly showed fewer N-insertions in a later analysis. The presence/absence work took it that sequencing depth was about the same across donors. Some segments of the V type, notably TRBV6-2 and TRBV6-3, were excluded as indistinguishable. Most TCR sequences proved rare, with some public TCRs found in many donors.

Trimming left V 6 bases short and J 7 bases short, with 19 bases between. The CDR3 covers 16 residues. From germline, CDR1 is MNHEY and CDR2 SMNVEV (reference sequence). The PCR was carried out with 60 Vbeta primers and 13 Jbeta primers. This table comes from immunoSEQ multiplex PCR, and its TCRdb copy is limited to in-frame clones, with some not included. The data hold 130,000 to 150,000 clones, with roughly four fifths observed a single time. In the case of this clone: Its antigen is as yet unknown.

This clonotype originated in a man aged 35-49 years in good health and CMV-seropositive. This rearrangement joins TRBV27 to TRBJ1-6; D may be TRBD1 (5 bases). Source material: PBMCs. The chain's CDR3 is CASSSNGGGLNSPLHF. CDR3 sequence (DNA): TGTGCCAGCAGCTCTAATGGGGGAGGGTTGAATTCACCCCTCCACTTT.